This TCR beta chain was identified during a study of cytomegalovirus exposure and HLA in healthy donors. Overall study results and limits: Productive status was seen about 87% or about 30% of the time for most TCR beta V segments in an earlier analysis.

In regard to this clone: Its matching antigen is unknown.

From germline, CDR1 is KGHSH and CDR2 LQKENI. This CDR3 is built from 18 residues. The junction had 13 bases not matched to a gene; V was cut back by 3 bases and J by 0 bases. PCR was performed using 60 Vbeta and 13 Jbeta primers. Data came from immunoSEQ multiplex PCR; TCRdb stores just in-frame clones and leaves some out. The table lists 90,000 to 120,000 clones, around 79% of them singletons. The source material was PBMCs. The chain uses TRBV18 and TRBJ2-5, with 7 bases identical to TRBD2. This sequence originates from a man between 60 and 75 years old in good health and CMV-seropositive. CDR3 in amino acids: CASSPRRAGVDYQETQYF. In DNA, the CDR3 is TGTGCCAGCTCACCTCGGCGGGCGGGGGTAGACTACCAAGAGACCCAGTACTTC. Full variable domain (remainder filled in from reference TRBV18 and TRBJ2-5): NAGVMQNPRHLVRRRGQEARLRCSPMKGHSHVYWYRQLPEEGLKFMVYLQKENIIDESGMPKERFSAEFPKEGPSILRIQQVVRGDSAAYFCASSPRRAGVDYQETQYFGPGTRLLVL.